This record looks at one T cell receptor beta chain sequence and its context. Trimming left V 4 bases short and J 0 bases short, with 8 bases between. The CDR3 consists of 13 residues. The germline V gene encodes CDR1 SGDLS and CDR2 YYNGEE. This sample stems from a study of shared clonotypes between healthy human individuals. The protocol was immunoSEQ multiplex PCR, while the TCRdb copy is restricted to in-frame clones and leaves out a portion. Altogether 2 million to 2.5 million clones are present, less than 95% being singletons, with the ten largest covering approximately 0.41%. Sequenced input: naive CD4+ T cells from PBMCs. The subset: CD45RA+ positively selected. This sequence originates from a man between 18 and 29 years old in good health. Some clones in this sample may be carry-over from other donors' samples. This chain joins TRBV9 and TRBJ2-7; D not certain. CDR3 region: CASSSQISYEQYF. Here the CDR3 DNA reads TGTGCCAGCAGCTCCCAGATCTCCTACGAGCAGTACTTC. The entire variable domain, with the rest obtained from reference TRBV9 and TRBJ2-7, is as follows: DSGVTQTPKHLITATGQRVTLRCSPRSGDLSVYWYQQSLDQGLQFLIQYYNGEERAKGNILERFSAQQFPDLHSELNLSSLELGDSALYFCASSSQISYEQYFGPGTRLTVT.